The present TCR beta chain was sequenced within a study of T cells in Graves' hyperthyroidism and ophthalmopathy. The study's findings and limits: The majority of expanded thyroid clonotypes above 0.001 also appeared in blood. A model of 13 V-J pairs discriminated ophthalmopathy from stable hyperthyroidism.

The CDR3 totals 13 residues. The germline V gene has CDR1 SEHNR and CDR2 FQNEAQ (reference sequence). Trimming left V 6 bases short and J 7 bases short, with 16 bases between. This clonotype was counted ten times or more. Its antigen is not known. Exclusions: uncontrolled infection, other autoimmune disease, pregnancy, lactation. This sample holds PBMCs from about 10 ml fresh peripheral blood. The investigators amplified TCR beta CDR3 regions from RNA transcripts. The HTBI primer set drove a first-round RT-PCR of the TCR CDR3. TCRdb independently ran MiXCR on the multiplex PCR reads; one entry per CDR3 protein. The table shows hundreds of thousands of distinct CDR3 sequences, with roughly 14% occurring only once.

The receptor was derived from a woman between 40 and 50 years old with Graves' ophthalmopathy. The chain employs TRBV7-9 and TRBJ2-7, with D uncertain. Specimen: blood. CDR3 sequence (DNA): TGTGCCAGCAGTCAAGGGTCCCCCACAGAGCAGTACTTC. Its translation is CASSQGSPTEQYF.